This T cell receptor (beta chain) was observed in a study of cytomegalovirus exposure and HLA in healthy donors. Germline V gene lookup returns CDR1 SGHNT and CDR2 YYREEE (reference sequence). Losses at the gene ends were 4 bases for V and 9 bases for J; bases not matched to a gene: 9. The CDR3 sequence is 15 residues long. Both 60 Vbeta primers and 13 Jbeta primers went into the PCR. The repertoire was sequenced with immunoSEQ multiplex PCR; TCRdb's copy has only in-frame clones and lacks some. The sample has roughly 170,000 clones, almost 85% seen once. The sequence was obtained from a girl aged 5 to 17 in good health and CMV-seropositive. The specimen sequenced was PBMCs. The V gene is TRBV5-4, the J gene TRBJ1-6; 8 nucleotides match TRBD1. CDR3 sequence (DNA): TGTGCCAGCAGCGGGCACGAACAGGGGGTTTCACCCCTCCACTTT. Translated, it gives CASSGHEQGVSPLHF.